These 22 T cell receptor beta chains were sequenced from one sample in a study of Ad26.COV2.S vaccination and SARS-CoV-2 variants. TCRdb keeps only in-frame clones here, not all; method: immunoSEQ multiplex PCR. The sample records roughly 380,000 clones, roughly nine tenths being singletons. The specimen was peripheral blood, collected after recovery from COVID-19. These receptors all come from a human donor who had recovered from COVID-19.

The V gene is TRBV29-1, the J gene TRBJ2-3, with TRBD2 identical over 12 bases. With 4 bases clipped from V and 4 bases from J, the junction kept 3 bases outside the gene matches. The germline V gene encodes CDR1 SQVTM and CDR2 ANQGSEA. The CDR3 totals 14 residues. DNA for the CDR3: TGCAGCGTTGGACTAGCGGGGGTGGCAGATACGCAGTATTTT. Protein product: CSVGLAGVADTQYF.

V and J are TRBV7-9 and TRBJ1-2; the match to TRBD1 covers 7 bases. This CDR3 contains 15 residues. V trimming: 7 bases; J trimming: 4 bases; junction bases outside the gene matches: 12. Looked up from germline, CDR1 is SEHNR and CDR2 is FQNEAQ (reference sequence). The CDR3 here is CASNPGGQLIYGYTF. For the CDR3, the DNA is TGTGCCAGCAACCCGGGGGGACAGTTGATCTATGGCTACACCTTC. The whole variable domain, filled in from reference TRBV7-9 and TRBJ1-2, reads DTGVSQNPRHKITKRGQNVTFRCDPISEHNRLYWYRQTLGQGPEFLTYFQNEAQLEKSRLLSDRFSAERPKGSFSTLEIQRTEQGDSAMYLCASNPGGQLIYGYTFGSGTRLTVV.

This chain joins TRBV7-3 and TRBJ2-3; TRBD2 matches at 11 bases. This CDR3 region has 15 residues. The germline V gene has CDR1 SGHTA and CDR2 FQGTGA. With V trimmed by 5 bases and J by 0 bases, 1 base remained unmatched. CDR3 in amino acids: CASSPSGGSTDTQYF. CDR3 sequence (DNA): TGTGCCAGCAGCCCTAGCGGGGGGAGCACAGATACGCAGTATTTT.

This chain joins TRBV11-2 and TRBJ2-5, with 10 nucleotides matching TRBD2. Germline V gives CDR1 SGHAT, CDR2 FQNNGV. J lost 4 bases, V lost 7 bases, and 15 bases had no gene match. The CDR3 spans 17 residues. The chain's CDR3 is CASTLFGVAGGPETQYF. For the CDR3, the DNA is TGTGCCAGCACCCTTTTTGGGGTAGCGGGGGGCCCAGAGACCCAGTACTTC.

This clone was picked up many times. This rearrangement joins TRBV11-2 to TRBJ1-6; TRBD1 aligns across 7 bases. CDR3 length: 18 residues. J gave up 8 bases and V 5 bases, and 18 bases lay outside the gene matches. Per the germline V gene, CDR1 is SGHAT and CDR2 is FQNNGV. Here the CDR3 DNA reads TGTGCCAGCAGCCCTTCGGGACAGCGCCAGGAGTTCTATTCACCCCTCCACTTT. This translates into CASSPSGQRQEFYSPLHF. The whole variable domain, remainder taken from reference TRBV11-2 and TRBJ1-6, is EAGVAQSPRYKIIEKRQSVAFWCNPISGHATLYWYQQILGQGPKLLIQFQNNGVVDDSQLPKDRFSAERLKGVDSTLKIQPAKLEDSAVYLCASSPSGQRQEFYSPLHFGNGTRLTVT.

This chain uses TRBV6-1 with TRBJ1-1; possibly TRBD1 for D (6 bases). The CDR3 is 15 residues long. With 3 bases removed from V and 0 bases from J, the gap between germline ends came to 11 bases. Germline CDR1 is MNHNS and CDR2 is SASEGT. CDR3 sequence: CASSDFSGVNTEAFF. The CDR3 DNA is TGTGCCAGCAGTGATTTTTCAGGGGTGAACACTGAAGCTTTCTTT.

The V call is TRBV9, the J call TRBJ2-3, with no clear D. Trimming stripped 0 bases from V and 4 bases from J, with 12 bases between. The germline V gene encodes CDR1 SGDLS and CDR2 YYNGEE. There are 15 residues in the CDR3. DNA of the CDR3: TGTGCCAGCAGCGTAGCTGAGGTCGATCCAGATACGCAGTATTTT. The encoded protein is CASSVAEVDPDTQYF.

This rearrangement joins TRBV18 to TRBJ2-5; D gene uncertain. The CDR3 has 14 residues. V lost 3 bases, J lost 4 bases, and 12 bases lay in between. Germline loops: CDR1 KGHSH, CDR2 LQKENI. This CDR3 is CASSPAARVETQYF. DNA of the CDR3: TGTGCCAGCTCACCGGCCGCGAGAGTAGAGACCCAGTACTTC. The whole variable domain, remainder taken from reference TRBV18 and TRBJ2-5, is NAGVMQNPRHLVRRRGQEARLRCSPMKGHSHVYWYRQLPEEGLKFMVYLQKENIIDESGMPKERFSAEFPKEGPSILRIQQVVRGDSAAYFCASSPAARVETQYFGPGTRLLVL.

The chain employs TRBV19 and TRBJ1-3, with unresolved D. In germline, CDR1 is LNHDA, CDR2 SQIVND (reference sequence). Trimming removed 6 bases from V and 0 bases from J, with 6 bases in between. The CDR3 is 13 residues long. The CDR3 DNA reads as TGTGCCAGTAGAATGTCCTCTGGAAACACCATATATTTT. Protein: CASRMSSGNTIYF. Variable domain in full (rest from reference TRBV19 and TRBJ1-3): DGGITQSPKYLFRKEGQNVTLSCEQNLNHDAMYWYRQDPGQGLRLIYYSQIVNDFQKGDIAEGYSVSREKKESFPLTVTSAQKNPTAFYLCASRMSSGNTIYFGEGSWLTVV.

The chain couples TRBV4-1 to TRBJ2-2; D remains unclear. The V end lost 0 bases, the J end lost 3 bases, and 11 bases lay between the germline ends. Germline V gene sequence: CDR1 MGHRA, CDR2 YSYEKL. CDR3 length: 16 residues. The CDR3, as DNA: TGCGCCAGCAGCCAAGATGTCCCTGAGTACACCGGGGAGCTGTTTTTT. As protein: CASSQDVPEYTGELFF.

This clone was recorded only once. The chain links TRBV5-1 to TRBJ1-1, with D possibly matching TRBD1 (5 bases). This CDR3 contains 18 residues. Germline V gives CDR1 SGHRS, CDR2 YFSETQ. V lost 0 bases and J lost 4, with 22 bases in between. CDR3 nucleotides: TGCGCCAGCAGCTTGGAGCTTTCTGGGGCCTGGGGGGGCACTGAAGCTTTCTTT. It yields the protein CASSLELSGAWGGTEAFF.

This chain connects TRBV3-1 (or the pseudogene TRBV3-2) to TRBJ2-1; 14 bases are shared with TRBD2. V lost 0 bases, J lost 7 bases, and 5 bases stayed unmatched. CDR1 is LGHDT, CDR2 YNNKEL, per germline (reference sequence). The CDR3 extends over 17 amino acids. The CDR3 DNA is TGTGCCAGCAGCCAAGATCGAAGGACTAGCGGGGGGAATGAGCAGTTCTTC. Amino acids: CASSQDRRTSGGNEQFF.

The rearrangement joins TRBV3-1 (or the pseudogene TRBV3-2) to TRBJ2-1; tentative D call: TRBD2 (7 bases). The CDR3 is 17 residues long. Germline V CDR1 and CDR2: LGHDT, YNNKEL (reference sequence). The ends were cut back, 0 bases at V and 3 bases at J, with 15 bases in the middle. The CDR3 DNA is TGTGCCAGCAGCCAAGATCGAGAGGGGGGGCTCTACAATGAGCAGTTCTTC. Encoded protein: CASSQDREGGLYNEQFF.

This clone was seen a single time. This rearrangement joins TRBV5-1 to TRBJ2-6; 7 bases align to TRBD1. This CDR3 spans 16 amino acids. The ends lost 2 bases at V and 2 bases at J; junction bases unmatched: 4. Per germline, CDR1 SGHRS and CDR2 YFSETQ. In DNA form, the CDR3 reads TGCGCCAGCAGCTTAAGGGGGCAGGCTGGGGCCAACGTCCTGACTTTC. It translates to CASSLRGQAGANVLTF.

This sequence joins TRBV6-5 and TRBJ2-5; TRBD1 agrees at 7 bases. The CDR3 has 15 amino acids. Losses at the gene ends were 2 bases for V and 0 bases for J; bases not matched to a gene: 3. Germline lookup yields CDR1 MNHEY and CDR2 SVGAGI. The CDR3 protein is CASSYQGEDQETQYF. For the CDR3, the DNA is TGTGCCAGCAGTTACCAGGGGGAAGACCAAGAGACCCAGTACTTC.

J is TRBJ2-7 and V is TRBV5-1, with no clear D. Trimming left V 4 bases short and J 0 bases short, with 14 bases between. Germline V gives CDR1 SGHRS, CDR2 YFSETQ. CDR3 length: 15 residues. CDR3 loop: CASSLGGVDSYEQYF. CDR3 nucleotides: TGCGCCAGCAGCCTTGGTGGGGTGGACTCCTACGAGCAGTACTTC.

The chain combines TRBV5-1 with TRBJ1-6, with TRBD1 as a possible D gene (5 bases). The CDR3 is 16 amino acids. The V gene lost 1 base and the J gene lost 10 bases, with 18 bases spanning the gap. Per germline, CDR1 SGHRS and CDR2 YFSETQ. The CDR3 spells CASSLITGWGESPLHF. CDR3 coding DNA: TGCGCCAGCAGCTTGATTACCGGGTGGGGCGAATCACCCCTCCACTTT.

The gene calls are TRBV3-1 (or the pseudogene TRBV3-2) and TRBJ2-7, with TRBD2 identical over 10 bases. The germline CDR1 and CDR2 sequences are LGHDT and YNNKEL (reference sequence). This CDR3 region has 17 residues. Unmatched junction bases numbered 7, after V lost 2 bases and J lost 0 bases. The CDR3 nucleotides are TGTGCCAGCAGCCAACCGCTAGCGGGGGCGATCTCCTACGAGCAGTACTTC. It codes for CASSQPLAGAISYEQYF.

The chain combines TRBV4-1 with TRBJ2-5; a possible D gene is TRBD2 (6 bases). This CDR3 spans 16 amino acids. The V gene's germline CDR1 is MGHRA and CDR2 YSYEKL. V was pared by 2 bases and J by 5 bases, with 18 bases between. The DNA of the CDR3 is TGCGCCAGCAGCCAATGGCGGGGCCTGCCCGGTGAGACCCAGTACTTC. This encodes CASSQWRGLPGETQYF.

V is TRBV5-4 and J is TRBJ2-5, with a weak D call TRBD1 (5 bases). V lost 0 bases to trimming and J lost 5 bases, with 17 bases between them. The CDR3 spans 16 residues. CDR1 and CDR2 (germline): SGHNT, YYREEE (reference sequence). The CDR3 DNA sequence: TGTGCCAGCAGCTTGGAGGGCAGGGCCCCCATCGAGACCCAGTACTTC. Its translation is CASSLEGRAPIETQYF.

The rearrangement uses TRBV29-1 and TRBJ1-1; no firm D call. The CDR3 is 11 residues long. The V end was cut by 4 bases, the J end by 6 bases, with 9 bases between. Germline CDR1 reads SQVTM; CDR2 reads ANQGSEA. The CDR3 bases are TGCAGCGTTGGCGTCACCGCTGAAGCTTTCTTT. Encoded protein: CSVGVTAEAFF.

This clone was seen many times. Different DNA sequences within this sample yield the same CDR3. The V gene is TRBV2, the J gene TRBJ1-2; no clear D gene. Germline V CDR1 and CDR2: SNHLY, FYNNEI. Trimming pared 2 bases from V and 3 bases from J, leaving 7 bases between. The CDR3 loop spans 13 amino acids. CDR3 nucleotide sequence: TGTGCCAGCAGTGAACGTCCGGACTATGGCTACACCTTC. Protein: CASSERPDYGYTF.